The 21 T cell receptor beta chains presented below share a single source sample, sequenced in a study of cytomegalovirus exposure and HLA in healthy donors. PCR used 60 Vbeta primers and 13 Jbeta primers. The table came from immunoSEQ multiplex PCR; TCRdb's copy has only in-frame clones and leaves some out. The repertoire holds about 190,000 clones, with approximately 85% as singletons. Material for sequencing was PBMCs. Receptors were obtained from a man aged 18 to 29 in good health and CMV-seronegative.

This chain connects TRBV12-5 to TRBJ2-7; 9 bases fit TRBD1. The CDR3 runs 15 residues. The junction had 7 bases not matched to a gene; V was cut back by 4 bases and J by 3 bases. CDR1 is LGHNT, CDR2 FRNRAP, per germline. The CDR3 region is CASGSPGTGYYEQYF. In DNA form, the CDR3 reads TGTGCTAGTGGTTCGCCCGGGACAGGGTACTACGAGCAGTACTTC.

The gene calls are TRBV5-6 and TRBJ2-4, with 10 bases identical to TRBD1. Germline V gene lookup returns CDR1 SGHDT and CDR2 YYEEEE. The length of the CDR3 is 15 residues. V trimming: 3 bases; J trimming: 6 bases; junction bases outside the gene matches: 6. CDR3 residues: CASSSGQGKLNIQYF. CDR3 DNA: TGTGCCAGCAGCTCGGGACAGGGGAAATTAAACATTCAGTACTTC.

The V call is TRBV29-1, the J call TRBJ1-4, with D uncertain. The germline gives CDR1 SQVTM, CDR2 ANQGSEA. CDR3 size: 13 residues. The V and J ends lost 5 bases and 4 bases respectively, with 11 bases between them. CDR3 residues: CSVFGQVNEKLFF. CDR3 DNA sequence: TGCAGCGTTTTCGGCCAGGTTAATGAAAAACTGTTTTTT.

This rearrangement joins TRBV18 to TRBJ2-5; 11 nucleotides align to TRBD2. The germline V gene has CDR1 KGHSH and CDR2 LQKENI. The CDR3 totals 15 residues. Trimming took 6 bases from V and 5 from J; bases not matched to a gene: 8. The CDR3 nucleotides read TGTGCCAGCTCGAGGCCACTAGCGGGGGTGGAGACCCAGTACTTC. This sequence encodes CASSRPLAGVETQYF.

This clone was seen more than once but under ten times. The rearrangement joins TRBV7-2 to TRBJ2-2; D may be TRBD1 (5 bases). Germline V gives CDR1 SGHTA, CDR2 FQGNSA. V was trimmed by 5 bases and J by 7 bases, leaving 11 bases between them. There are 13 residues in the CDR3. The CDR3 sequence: CASSQGAFGELFF. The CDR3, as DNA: TGTGCCAGCAGCCAAGGGGCGTTCGGGGAGCTGTTTTTT.

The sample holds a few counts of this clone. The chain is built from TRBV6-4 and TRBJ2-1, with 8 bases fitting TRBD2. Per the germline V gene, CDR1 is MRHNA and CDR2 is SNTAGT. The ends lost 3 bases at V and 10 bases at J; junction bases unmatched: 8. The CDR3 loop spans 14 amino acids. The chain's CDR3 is CASSESGGAGEQFF. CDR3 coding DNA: TGTGCCAGCAGTGAATCGGGGGGGGCCGGGGAGCAGTTCTTC.

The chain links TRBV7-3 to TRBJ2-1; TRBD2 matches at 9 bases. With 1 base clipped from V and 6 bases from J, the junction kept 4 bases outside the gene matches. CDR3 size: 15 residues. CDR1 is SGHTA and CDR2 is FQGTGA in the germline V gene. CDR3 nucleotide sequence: TGTGCCAGCAGCTTAAAGGGACTAGCAGTCAATGAGCAGTTCTTC. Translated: CASSLKGLAVNEQFF. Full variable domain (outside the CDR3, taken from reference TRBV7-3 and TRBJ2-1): GAGVSQTPSNKVTEKGKYVELRCDPISGHTALYWYRQSLGQGPEFLIYFQGTGAADDSGLPNDRFFAVRPEGSVSTLKIQRTERGDSAVYLCASSLKGLAVNEQFFGPGTRLTVL.

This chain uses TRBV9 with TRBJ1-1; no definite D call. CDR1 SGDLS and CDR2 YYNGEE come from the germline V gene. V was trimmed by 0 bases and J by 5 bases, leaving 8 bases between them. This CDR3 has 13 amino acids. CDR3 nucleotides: TGTGCCAGCAGCGTAGTAGAGGGTACTGAAGCTTTCTTT. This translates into CASSVVEGTEAFF.

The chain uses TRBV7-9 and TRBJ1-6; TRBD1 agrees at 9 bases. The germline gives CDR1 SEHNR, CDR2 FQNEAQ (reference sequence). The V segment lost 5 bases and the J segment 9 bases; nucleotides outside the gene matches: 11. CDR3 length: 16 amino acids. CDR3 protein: CASSRVGQGGTSPLHF. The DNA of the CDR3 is TGTGCCAGCAGCCGAGTGGGACAGGGAGGTACTTCACCCCTCCACTTT. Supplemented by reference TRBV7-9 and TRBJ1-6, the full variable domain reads DTGVSQNPRHKITKRGQNVTFRCDPISEHNRLYWYRQTLGQGPEFLTYFQNEAQLEKSRLLSDRFSAERPKGSFSTLEIQRTEQGDSAMYLCASSRVGQGGTSPLHFGNGTRLTVT.

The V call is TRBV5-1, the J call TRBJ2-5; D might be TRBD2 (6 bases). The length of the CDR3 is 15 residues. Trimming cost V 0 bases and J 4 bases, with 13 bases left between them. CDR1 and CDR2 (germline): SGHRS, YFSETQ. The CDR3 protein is CASSLGRVSGETQYF. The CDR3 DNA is TGCGCCAGCAGCTTGGGGCGGGTTAGCGGAGAGACCCAGTACTTC.

As DNA, the CDR3 is TGTGCCAGCAGCCCACGGGACACCCAGAACAATGAGCAGTTCTTC. It is translated as CASSPRDTQNNEQFF. This chain uses TRBV7-2 with TRBJ2-1; a weak D match, TRBD1 (6 bases). The ends were cut back, 5 bases at V and 5 bases at J, with 16 bases in the middle. This CDR3 is 15 amino acids long. The V gene's germline CDR1 is SGHTA and CDR2 FQGNSA.

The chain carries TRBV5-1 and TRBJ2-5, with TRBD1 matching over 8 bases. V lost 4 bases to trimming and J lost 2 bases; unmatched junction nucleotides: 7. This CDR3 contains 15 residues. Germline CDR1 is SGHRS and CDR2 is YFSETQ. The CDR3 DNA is TGCGCCAGCAGCACAGGGGACAGGCTTCAAGAGACCCAGTACTTC. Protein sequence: CASSTGDRLQETQYF. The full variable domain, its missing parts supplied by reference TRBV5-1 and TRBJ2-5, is KAGVTQTPRYLIKTRGQQVTLSCSPISGHRSVSWYQQTPGQGLQFLFEYFSETQRNKGNFPGRFSGRQFSNSRSEMNVSTLELGDSALYLCASSTGDRLQETQYFGPGTRLLVL.

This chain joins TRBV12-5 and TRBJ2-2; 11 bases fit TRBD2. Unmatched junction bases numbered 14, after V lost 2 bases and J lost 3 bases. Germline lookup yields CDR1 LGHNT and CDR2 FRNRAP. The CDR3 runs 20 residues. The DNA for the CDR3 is TGTGCTAGTGGTTTGTTAACAGGACTAGCGGGTATCCAGCACACCGGGGAGCTGTTTTTT. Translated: CASGLLTGLAGIQHTGELFF.

The CDR3 here is CASRSGTSGLLNEQFF. The DNA for the CDR3 is TGTGCCAGCAGGTCCGGGACTAGCGGTTTACTCAATGAGCAGTTCTTC. The chain couples TRBV5-4 to TRBJ2-1; TRBD2 agrees at 11 bases. This CDR3 comprises 16 residues. The trim removed 5 bases at V and 6 bases at J, leaving 10 bases unmatched. Germline V gene data show CDR1 as SGHNT and CDR2 as YYREEE (reference sequence). Drawing the rest from reference TRBV5-4 and TRBJ2-1, the complete variable domain is ETGVTQSPTHLIKTRGQQVTLRCSSQSGHNTVSWYQQALGQGPQFIFQYYREEENGRGNFPPRFSGLQFPNYSSELNVNALELDDSALYLCASRSGTSGLLNEQFFGPGTRLTVL.

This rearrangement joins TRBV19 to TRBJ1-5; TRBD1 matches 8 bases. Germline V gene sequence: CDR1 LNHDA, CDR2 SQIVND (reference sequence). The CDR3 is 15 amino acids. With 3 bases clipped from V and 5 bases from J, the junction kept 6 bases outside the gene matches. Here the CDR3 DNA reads TGTGCCAGTAGTATCACTGGGACAGGCTATCAGCCCCAGCATTTT. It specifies CASSITGTGYQPQHF.

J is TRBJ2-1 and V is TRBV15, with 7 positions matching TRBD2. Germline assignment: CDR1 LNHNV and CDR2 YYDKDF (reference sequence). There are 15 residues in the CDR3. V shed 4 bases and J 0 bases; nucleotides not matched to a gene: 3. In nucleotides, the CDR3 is TGTGCCACCAGCAAGCGGGGTAGCTCCTACAATGAGCAGTTCTTC. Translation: CATSKRGSSYNEQFF.

CDR3: CASSPAGTPKNTIYF. The CDR3 coding sequence is TGTGCCAGCTCACCTGCCGGGACACCAAAAAACACCATATATTTT. This chain joins TRBV18 and TRBJ1-3, with D perhaps matching TRBD1 (6 bases). Trimming pared 3 bases from V and 6 bases from J, leaving 15 bases between. Germline V gene sequence: CDR1 KGHSH, CDR2 LQKENI. The CDR3 is made up of 15 amino acids.

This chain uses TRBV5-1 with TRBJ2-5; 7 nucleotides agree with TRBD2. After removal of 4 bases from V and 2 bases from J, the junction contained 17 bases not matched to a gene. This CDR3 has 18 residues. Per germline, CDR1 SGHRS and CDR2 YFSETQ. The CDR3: CASSPGRGFTVAQETQYF. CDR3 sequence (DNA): TGCGCCAGCAGCCCGGGGCGGGGGTTCACAGTTGCACAAGAGACCCAGTACTTC.

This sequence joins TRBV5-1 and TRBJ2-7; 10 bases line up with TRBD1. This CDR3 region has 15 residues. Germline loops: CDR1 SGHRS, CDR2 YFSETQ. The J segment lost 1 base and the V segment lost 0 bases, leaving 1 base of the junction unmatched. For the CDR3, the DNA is TGCGCCAGCAGCTTGGAGGGACAGGGGTCCTACGAGCAGTACTTC. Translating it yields CASSLEGQGSYEQYF.

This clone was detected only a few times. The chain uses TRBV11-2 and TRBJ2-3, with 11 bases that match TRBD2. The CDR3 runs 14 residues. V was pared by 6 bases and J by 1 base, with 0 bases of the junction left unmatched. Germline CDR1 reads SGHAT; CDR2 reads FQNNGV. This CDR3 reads CASRTSGGTDTQYF. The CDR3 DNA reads TGTGCCAGCAGGACTAGCGGGGGCACAGATACGCAGTATTTT.

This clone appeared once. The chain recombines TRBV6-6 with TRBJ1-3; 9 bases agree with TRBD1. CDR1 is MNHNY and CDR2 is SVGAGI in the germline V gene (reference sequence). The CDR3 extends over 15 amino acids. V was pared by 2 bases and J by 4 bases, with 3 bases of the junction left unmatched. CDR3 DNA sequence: TGTGCCAGCAGTTACCCGACAGGGGGGGGAAACACCATATATTTT. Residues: CASSYPTGGGNTIYF.